This T cell receptor beta chain was identified in a study of T cells in Graves' hyperthyroidism and ophthalmopathy. Findings and limits, study-wide: Ophthalmopathy got predicted by the model a median approximately 6.3 months before its onset. The blood repertoire included most of the expanded thyroid clonotypes above 0.001.

Per the germline V gene, CDR1 is SGHVS and CDR2 is FQNEAQ. CDR3 size: 15 residues. Trimming removed 7 bases at V and 0 bases at J, with 15 bases between. The table lists this clonotype with a few counts. Its matching antigen is unknown. Amplification targeted TCR beta CDR3 regions from RNA transcripts. The study used the HTBI primer set for a first-round RT-PCR of the TCR CDR3. TCRdb re-called the multiplex PCR reads with MiXCR, one entry per CDR3 protein. The table shows around 540,000 distinct CDR3 sequences, with approximately 44% occurring only once. Patients aged 18 to 65 with hyperthyroidism were newly diagnosed, with duration under 2 months. Reasons for excluding patients were uncontrolled infection, other autoimmune disease, pregnancy or lactation.

The sequence derives from a woman aged 18 to 35 with Graves' hyperthyroidism. Sequencing was done on a sample of peripheral blood or thyroid tissue (not recorded which). This sequence joins TRBV7-8 and TRBJ1-1; D is possibly TRBD1 (6 bases). CDR3 sequence: CASNLQGTMNTEAFF. CDR3 nucleotide sequence: TGTGCCAGCAACCTACAGGGAACCATGAACACTGAAGCTTTCTTT.